Following are 26 T cell receptor beta chains from one sample sequenced in a study of blood T cell repertoires in COVID-19. The repertoire was sequenced with immunoSEQ multiplex PCR; TCRdb's copy has only in-frame clones and lacks some. Seen here are roughly 400,000 clones, around 90% observed once, and the top ten hold more than 2%. The sequencing sample was made of PBMCs or T cells enriched from blood (not recorded which). These receptors were obtained from a woman aged 40 to 55 with acute COVID-19.

This clone appeared a single time. Other DNA variants within this sample encode the same CDR3. This chain links TRBV7-9 with TRBJ2-3, with D maybe TRBD1 (6 bases). From germline, CDR1 is SEHNR and CDR2 FQNEAQ (reference sequence). This CDR3 has 13 amino acids. Trimming took 4 bases from V and 3 from J, leaving 8 bases between them. CDR3 amino acids: CASSSTGTDTQYF. Written as DNA, the CDR3 is TGTGCCAGCAGCTCAACAGGGACAGATACGCAGTATTTT. Together with reference TRBV7-9 and TRBJ2-3, the CDR3 gives the full variable domain: DTGVSQNPRHKITKRGQNVTFRCDPISEHNRLYWYRQTLGQGPEFLTYFQNEAQLEKSRLLSDRFSAERPKGSFSTLEIQRTEQGDSAMYLCASSSTGTDTQYFGPGTRLTVL.

The chain employs TRBV4-2 and TRBJ1-4, with TRBD1 matching 12 bases. The V segment lost 0 bases and the J segment 3 bases; nucleotides outside the gene matches: 8. Germline V gene lookup returns CDR1 LGHNA and CDR2 YNFKEQ. The CDR3 consists of 19 residues. In DNA form, the CDR3 reads TGTGCCAGCAGCCAAGACCGTCCCGGGACAGGGGGCCCTAATGAAAAACTGTTTTTT. As protein: CASSQDRPGTGGPNEKLFF.

J is TRBJ1-2 and V is TRBV5-1; TRBD1 is a possible D gene (6 bases). The CDR3 covers 13 residues. V was cut by 3 bases and J by 4 bases, with 10 bases left in between. Germline CDR1 SGHRS, CDR2 YFSETQ. CDR3 sequence: CASSSRDTYGYTF. In DNA, the CDR3 is TGCGCCAGCAGCTCCCGGGACACCTATGGCTACACCTTC.

V is TRBV7-8 and J is TRBJ1-6; 7 bases map to TRBD1. This CDR3 region has 15 residues. CDR1 and CDR2 (germline): SGHVS, FQNEAQ. Unmatched junction bases numbered 3, after V lost 3 bases and J lost 4 bases. CDR3 nucleotide sequence: TGTGCCAGCAGCTTGGGACAGCCGTATAATTCACCCCTCCACTTT. Protein sequence: CASSLGQPYNSPLHF.

This chain connects TRBV11-2 to TRBJ2-3, with 9 bases identical to TRBD1. Looked up from germline, CDR1 is SGHAT and CDR2 is FQNNGV. CDR3 size: 15 residues. With V trimmed by 5 bases and J by 4 bases, 7 bases remained unmatched. The DNA for the CDR3 is TGTGCCAGCAGCACCGGGACAGGGTTCGCAGATACGCAGTATTTT. Its translation is CASSTGTGFADTQYF.

CDR3 residues: CASSEARGPWGGGGAFF. The CDR3 region has the DNA TGTGCCAGCAGTGAAGCCAGAGGCCCTTGGGGCGGGGGCGGAGCTTTCTTT. This rearrangement joins TRBV2 to TRBJ1-1; D might be TRBD1 (6 bases). Germline CDR1 and CDR2: SNHLY and FYNNEI. V was cut by 0 bases and J by 10 bases, with 24 bases left in between. This CDR3 is 17 amino acids long.

The chain is built from TRBV7-6 and TRBJ1-3, with 7 bases matching TRBD1. The CDR3 is 17 amino acids. Looked up from germline, CDR1 is SGHVS and CDR2 is FNYEAQ. Losses at the gene ends were 2 bases for V and 0 bases for J; bases not matched to a gene: 7. This chain's CDR3 is CASSLLRGDSSGNTIYF. The CDR3 bases are TGTGCCAGCAGCTTATTAAGAGGGGACAGCTCTGGAAACACCATATATTTT.

J is TRBJ2-5 and V is TRBV11-2; 10 positions match TRBD1. The germline CDR1 and CDR2 sequences are SGHAT and FQNNGV. The CDR3 sequence is 15 residues long. J lost 5 bases, V lost 5 bases, and 8 bases had no gene match. Written as DNA, the CDR3 is TGTGCCAGCAGCGAGGGACAGGGGTTATGGGAGACCCAGTACTTC. It codes for CASSEGQGLWETQYF.

The chain recombines TRBV27 with TRBJ2-3; D unresolved. Looked up from germline, CDR1 is MNHEY and CDR2 is SMNVEV (reference sequence). The CDR3 is made up of 14 amino acids. Deletions cut 6 bases from V and 4 bases from J, with 14 bases between. The CDR3 sequence is CASSIKAISDTQYF. The CDR3 coding sequence is TGTGCCAGCAGCATTAAAGCGATTTCAGATACGCAGTATTTT.

The chain couples TRBV19 to TRBJ2-1, with D hard to call. The ends were cut back, 1 base at V and 3 bases at J, with 16 bases in the middle. CDR3 length equals 17 residues. The germline V gene encodes CDR1 LNHDA and CDR2 SQIVND (reference sequence). CDR3 in DNA: TGTGCCAGTAGTATAGGTCTAGTCAGATCACTCTACAATGAGCAGTTCTTC. Its protein product is CASSIGLVRSLYNEQFF.

This chain uses TRBV7-8 with TRBJ2-3; 9 bases map to TRBD2. The CDR3 runs 14 residues. CDR1 SGHVS and CDR2 FQNEAQ come from the germline V gene. With V trimmed by 3 bases and J by 6 bases, 4 bases remained unmatched. Written as DNA, the CDR3 is TGTGCCAGCAGCTTTAGCGGGGGCTCGGATACGCAGTATTTT. This encodes CASSFSGGSDTQYF.

This clone was seen at least ten times. CDR3 sequence reads: CASSEHRGHNEQFF. CDR3 coding DNA: TGTGCCAGTAGTGAACACAGGGGCCACAATGAGCAGTTCTTC. The rearrangement uses TRBV19 and TRBJ2-1, with 7 positions matching TRBD1. CDR3 length: 14 residues. Germline V gene lookup returns CDR1 LNHDA and CDR2 SQIVND (reference sequence). After removal of 5 bases from V and 5 bases from J, the junction contained 6 bases not matched to a gene.

The chain uses TRBV19 and TRBJ2-1; 10 positions agree with TRBD2. V trimming: 8 bases; J trimming: 0 bases; junction bases outside the gene matches: 16. The germline gives CDR1 LNHDA, CDR2 SQIVND (reference sequence). The CDR3 runs 19 residues. The CDR3 here is CASSPFSGGPRSSYNEQFF. In nucleotides, the CDR3 is TGTGCCAGTTCGCCCTTTAGCGGGGGGCCGCGCAGCTCCTACAATGAGCAGTTCTTC.

The rearrangement links TRBV5-4 to TRBJ2-3, with TRBD2 matching 8 bases. The CDR3 sequence is 16 residues long. Looked up from germline, CDR1 is SGHNT and CDR2 is YYREEE (reference sequence). The trim removed 5 bases at V and 5 bases at J, leaving 13 bases unmatched. The CDR3 DNA sequence: TGTGCCAGCAGTAATAGGGCTAGCGGGTCGAAAGATACGCAGTATTTT. Protein product: CASSNRASGSKDTQYF.

This clone was detected a few times. The J gene is TRBJ2-2, the V gene TRBV9, with 10 bases lining up with TRBD2. The CDR3 extends over 15 amino acids. Germline values: CDR1 SGDLS, CDR2 YYNGEE. The junction had 5 bases not matched to a gene; V was cut back by 4 bases and J by 5 bases. The CDR3 nucleotides read TGTGCCAGCAGCATAACGGGACTAGCGACCGGGGAGCTGTTTTTT. Its protein product is CASSITGLATGELFF.

The chain has TRBV11-3 and TRBJ2-7, with unresolved D. The CDR3 is 13 residues long. The V end was cut by 2 bases, the J end by 3 bases, with 8 bases between. Germline V lookup: CDR1 SGHNT, CDR2 YENEEA. Written as DNA, the CDR3 is TGTGCCAGCAGCTTACAGATAAACTACGAGCAGTACTTC. Translating it yields CASSLQINYEQYF.

The chain combines TRBV27 with TRBJ1-5; no clear D gene. V lost 3 bases and J 7 bases, leaving 10 bases between the germline ends. Germline V gene lookup returns CDR1 MNHEY and CDR2 SMNVEV (reference sequence). This CDR3 has 13 residues. CDR3 DNA sequence: TGTGCCAGCAGTTTTGGAGGAGCCCAGCCCCAGCATTTT. Translation: CASSFGGAQPQHF.

A remark on this clone: In the same sample, other DNA sequences code for this CDR3. The chain carries TRBV5-1 and TRBJ1-1; 7 bases map to TRBD1. In germline, CDR1 is SGHRS, CDR2 YFSETQ. This CDR3 is 14 amino acids long. With 0 bases clipped from V and 4 bases from J, the junction kept 3 bases outside the gene matches. CDR3 region: CASSLAGGGTEAFF. The CDR3 DNA is TGCGCCAGCAGCTTGGCAGGGGGAGGCACTGAAGCTTTCTTT.

V and J are TRBV11-2 and TRBJ2-3; tentative D call: TRBD2 (5 bases). CDR3 length: 15 residues. The V end lost 5 bases, the J end lost 1 base, and 13 bases lay between the germline ends. CDR1 SGHAT and CDR2 FQNNGV come from the germline V gene. The DNA for the CDR3 is TGTGCCAGCAGCCCCTGGCCGCGGGGCACAGATACGCAGTATTTT. This codes for CASSPWPRGTDTQYF.

V usage is TRBV30 and J usage is TRBJ2-7, with a tentative D call TRBD1 (5 bases). V was shortened by 3 bases and J by 4 bases, with 10 bases between the two germline ends. This CDR3 spans 12 amino acids. Germline CDR1 GTSNPN, CDR2 SVGIG (reference sequence). The CDR3 loop is CAWSSTVYEQYF. The CDR3 nucleotides read TGTGCCTGGAGCTCGACAGTGTACGAGCAGTACTTC.

This chain uses TRBV19 with TRBJ1-6, with TRBD1 matching 9 bases. Germline-derived CDR1 and CDR2 are LNHDA and SQIVND (reference sequence). V lost 6 bases, J lost 8 bases, and 5 bases stayed unmatched. This CDR3 has 14 residues. The CDR3, as DNA: TGTGCCAGTAGGGACAGGGGAAAAGATTCACCCCTCCACTTT. This sequence encodes CASRDRGKDSPLHF.

The rearrangement uses TRBV24-1 and TRBJ2-5; possibly TRBD2 for D (7 bases). The CDR3 has 17 amino acids. The ends were cut back, 3 bases at V and 0 bases at J, with 16 bases in the middle. Germline CDR1 KGHDR, CDR2 SFDVKD. The CDR3, as DNA: TGTGCCACCAGTGATAAGCGGGACACCCGGTACCAAGAGACCCAGTACTTC. Protein sequence: CATSDKRDTRYQETQYF.

The chain recombines TRBV6-5 with TRBJ1-2; D might be TRBD1 (6 bases). Germline V gives CDR1 MNHEY, CDR2 SVGAGI. Trimming took 6 bases from V and 2 from J, leaving 13 bases between them. This CDR3 has 14 residues. CDR3 in amino acids: CASRSRGQNYGYTF. The CDR3 nucleotides read TGTGCCAGCAGGTCTCGCGGACAGAACTATGGCTACACCTTC.

CDR3 nucleotides: TGTGCCAGTAGTATAGTCTCAGAAGAGACCCAGTACTTC. Encoded protein: CASSIVSEETQYF. This rearrangement joins TRBV19 to TRBJ2-5; D gene unclear. The CDR3 totals 13 residues. The germline V gene encodes CDR1 LNHDA and CDR2 SQIVND (reference sequence). Between the trimmed V and J ends, which lost 1 base and 3 bases, there was a span of 6 bases.

The DNA of the CDR3 is TGTGCCAGCAGTTCTGGCGGGGAGCAGTTCTTC. Residues: CASSSGGEQFF. This rearrangement joins TRBV12-3 or TRBV12-4 to TRBJ2-1, with D perhaps matching TRBD2 (5 bases). V was pared by 4 bases and J by 10 bases, with 8 bases between. The CDR3 covers 11 residues.

This chain links TRBV6-5 with TRBJ1-1; 8 nucleotides agree with TRBD1. CDR3 length equals 15 residues. In germline, CDR1 is MNHEY, CDR2 SVGAGI. The V segment lost 6 bases and the J segment 1 base; nucleotides outside the gene matches: 7. The CDR3 region has the DNA TGTGCCAGCAGGACAGGGGAAGGGGCGAACACTGAAGCTTTCTTT. It encodes CASRTGEGANTEAFF.